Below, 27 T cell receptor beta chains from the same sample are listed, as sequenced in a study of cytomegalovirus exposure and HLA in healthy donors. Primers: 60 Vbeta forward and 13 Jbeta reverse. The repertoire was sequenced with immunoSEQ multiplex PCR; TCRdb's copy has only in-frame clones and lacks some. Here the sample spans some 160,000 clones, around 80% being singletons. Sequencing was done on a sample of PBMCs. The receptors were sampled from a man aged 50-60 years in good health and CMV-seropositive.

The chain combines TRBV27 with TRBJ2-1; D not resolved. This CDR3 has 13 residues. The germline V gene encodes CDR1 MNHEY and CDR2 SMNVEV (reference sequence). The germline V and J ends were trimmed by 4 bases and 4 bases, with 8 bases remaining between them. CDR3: CASSSSGYNEQFF. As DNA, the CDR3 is TGTGCCAGCAGTTCCTCCGGGTACAATGAGCAGTTCTTC.

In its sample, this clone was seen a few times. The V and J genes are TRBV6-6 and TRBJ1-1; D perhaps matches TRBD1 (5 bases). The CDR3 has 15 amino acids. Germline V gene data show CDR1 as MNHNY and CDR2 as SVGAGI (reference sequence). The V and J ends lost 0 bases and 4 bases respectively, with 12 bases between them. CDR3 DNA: TGTGCCAGCAGTTACTCGGGGGGGAGGGCCACTGAAGCTTTCTTT. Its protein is CASSYSGGRATEAFF.

This CDR3 reads CASSGPGSGNQPQHF. CDR3 nucleotides: TGTGCCAGCAGCGGACCGGGAAGCGGCAATCAGCCCCAGCATTTT. The chain combines TRBV5-5 with TRBJ1-5; D remains ambiguous. The CDR3 spans 15 residues. The V gene lost 4 bases and the J gene lost 2 bases, with 13 bases spanning the gap. Germline-derived CDR1 and CDR2 are SGHKS and YYEKEE (reference sequence).

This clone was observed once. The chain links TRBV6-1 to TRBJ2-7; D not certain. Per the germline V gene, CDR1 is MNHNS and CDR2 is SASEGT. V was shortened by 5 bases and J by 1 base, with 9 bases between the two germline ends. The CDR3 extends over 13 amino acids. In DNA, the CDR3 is TGTGCCAGCAGTAGAGCGTTTTCCTACGAGCAGTACGTC. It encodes CASSRAFSYEQYV.

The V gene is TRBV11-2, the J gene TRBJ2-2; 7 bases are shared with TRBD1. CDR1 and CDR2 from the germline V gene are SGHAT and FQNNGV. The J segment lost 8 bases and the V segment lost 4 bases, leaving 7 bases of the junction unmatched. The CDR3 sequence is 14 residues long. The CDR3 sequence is CASSSFQGEGELFF. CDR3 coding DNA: TGTGCCAGCAGCTCCTTCCAGGGGGAAGGGGAGCTGTTTTTT. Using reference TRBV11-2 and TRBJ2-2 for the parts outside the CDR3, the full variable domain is EAGVAQSPRYKIIEKRQSVAFWCNPISGHATLYWYQQILGQGPKLLIQFQNNGVVDDSQLPKDRFSAERLKGVDSTLKIQPAKLEDSAVYLCASSSFQGEGELFFGEGSRLTVL.

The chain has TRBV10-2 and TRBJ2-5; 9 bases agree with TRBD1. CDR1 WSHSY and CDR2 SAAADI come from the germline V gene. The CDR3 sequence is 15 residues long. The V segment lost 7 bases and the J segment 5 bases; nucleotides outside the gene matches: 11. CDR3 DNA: TGCGCCAGCATCCCGGGACAGGGTTCGGGCGAGACCCAGTACTTC. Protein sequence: CASIPGQGSGETQYF.

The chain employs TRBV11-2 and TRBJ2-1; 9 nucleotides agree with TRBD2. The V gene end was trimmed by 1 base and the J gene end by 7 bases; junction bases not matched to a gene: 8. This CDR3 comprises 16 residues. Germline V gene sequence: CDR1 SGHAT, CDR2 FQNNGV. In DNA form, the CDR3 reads TGTGCCAGCAGCTTAGTGAGGCTAGCGGGATATAATGAGCAGTTCTTC. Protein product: CASSLVRLAGYNEQFF.

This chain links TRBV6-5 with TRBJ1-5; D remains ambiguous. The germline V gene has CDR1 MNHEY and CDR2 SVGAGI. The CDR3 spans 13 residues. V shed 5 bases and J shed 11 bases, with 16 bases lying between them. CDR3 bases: TGTGCCAGCAGTCGAGAAAGCGGACGCGCCCAGCATTTT. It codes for CASSRESGRAQHF.

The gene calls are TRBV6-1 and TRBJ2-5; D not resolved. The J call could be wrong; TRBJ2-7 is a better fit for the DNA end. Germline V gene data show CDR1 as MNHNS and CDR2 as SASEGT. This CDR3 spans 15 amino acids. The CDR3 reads CASSSLDGAAYEQYF. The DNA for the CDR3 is TGTGCCAGCAGTTCGCTTGACGGAGCTGCCTACGAGCAGTACTTC.

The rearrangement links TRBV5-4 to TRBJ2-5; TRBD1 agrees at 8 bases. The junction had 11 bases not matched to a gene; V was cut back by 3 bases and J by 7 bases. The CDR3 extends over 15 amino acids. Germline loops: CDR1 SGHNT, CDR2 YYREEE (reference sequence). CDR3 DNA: TGTGCCAGCAGCTCAGCCGGGACAGGTAAACGGACCCAGTACTTC. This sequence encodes CASSSAGTGKRTQYF.

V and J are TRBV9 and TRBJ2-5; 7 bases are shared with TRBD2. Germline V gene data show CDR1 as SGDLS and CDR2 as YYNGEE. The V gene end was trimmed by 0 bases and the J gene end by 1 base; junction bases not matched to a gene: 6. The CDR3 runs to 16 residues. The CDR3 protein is CASSVGTSSGQETQYF. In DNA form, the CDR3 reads TGTGCCAGCAGCGTAGGAACTTCTAGCGGCCAAGAGACCCAGTACTTC.

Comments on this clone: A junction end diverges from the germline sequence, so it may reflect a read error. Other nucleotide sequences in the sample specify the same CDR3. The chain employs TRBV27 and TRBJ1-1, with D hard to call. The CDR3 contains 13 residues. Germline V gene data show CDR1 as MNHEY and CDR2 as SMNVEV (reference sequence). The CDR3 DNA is TGTGCCAGCAGCCTCTTTCGGGAGACTGAGGCTTTCTTT. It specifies CASSLFRETEAFF.

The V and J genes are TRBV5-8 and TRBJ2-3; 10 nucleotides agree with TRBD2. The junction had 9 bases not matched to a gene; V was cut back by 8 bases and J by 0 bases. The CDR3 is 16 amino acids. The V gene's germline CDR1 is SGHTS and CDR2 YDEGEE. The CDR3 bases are TGTGCCAGGGACGGAGGACTAGCGGTGAGCACAGATACGCAGTATTTT. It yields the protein CARDGGLAVSTDTQYF.

The CDR3, as DNA: TGTGCCATCAGTGAGGAGCGGGGCTCCTACGAGCAGTACTTC. Protein product: CAISEERGSYEQYF. The V gene is TRBV10-3, the J gene TRBJ2-7; 7 bases agree with TRBD2. Unmatched junction bases numbered 1, after V lost 2 bases and J lost 0 bases. The CDR3 runs to 14 residues. Germline CDR1 is ENHRY and CDR2 is SYGVKD.

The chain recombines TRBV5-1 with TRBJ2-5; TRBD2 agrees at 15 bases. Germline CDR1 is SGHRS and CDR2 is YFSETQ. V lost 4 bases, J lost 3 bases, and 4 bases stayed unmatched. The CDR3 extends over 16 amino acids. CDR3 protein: CASSPRTSGREETQYF. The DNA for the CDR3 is TGCGCCAGCAGCCCTCGGACTAGCGGGAGGGAAGAGACCCAGTACTTC. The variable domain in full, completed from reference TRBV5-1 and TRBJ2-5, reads KAGVTQTPRYLIKTRGQQVTLSCSPISGHRSVSWYQQTPGQGLQFLFEYFSETQRNKGNFPGRFSGRQFSNSRSEMNVSTLELGDSALYLCASSPRTSGREETQYFGPGTRLLVL.

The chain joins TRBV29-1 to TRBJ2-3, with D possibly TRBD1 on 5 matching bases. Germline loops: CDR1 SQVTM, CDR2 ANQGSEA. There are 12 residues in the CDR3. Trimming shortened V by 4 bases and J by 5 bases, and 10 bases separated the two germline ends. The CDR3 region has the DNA TGCAGCGTTGGCAGGGATGGAGATACGCAGTATTTT. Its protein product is CSVGRDGDTQYF.

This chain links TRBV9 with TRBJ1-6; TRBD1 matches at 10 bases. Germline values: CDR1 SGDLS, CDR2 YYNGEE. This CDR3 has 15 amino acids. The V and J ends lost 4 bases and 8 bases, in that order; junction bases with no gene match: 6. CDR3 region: CASSPTGTGDSPLHF. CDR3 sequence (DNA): TGTGCCAGCAGCCCCACCGGGACAGGGGATTCACCCCTCCACTTT.

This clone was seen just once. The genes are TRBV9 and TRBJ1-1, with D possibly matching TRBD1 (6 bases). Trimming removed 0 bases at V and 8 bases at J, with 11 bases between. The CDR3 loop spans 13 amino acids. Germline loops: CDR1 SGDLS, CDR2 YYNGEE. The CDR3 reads CASSVGGQTEAFF. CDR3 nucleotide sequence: TGTGCCAGCAGCGTAGGCGGACAGACAGAAGCTTTCTTT. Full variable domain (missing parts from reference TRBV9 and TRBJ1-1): DSGVTQTPKHLITATGQRVTLRCSPRSGDLSVYWYQQSLDQGLQFLIQYYNGEERAKGNILERFSAQQFPDLHSELNLSSLELGDSALYFCASSVGGQTEAFFGQGTRLTVV.

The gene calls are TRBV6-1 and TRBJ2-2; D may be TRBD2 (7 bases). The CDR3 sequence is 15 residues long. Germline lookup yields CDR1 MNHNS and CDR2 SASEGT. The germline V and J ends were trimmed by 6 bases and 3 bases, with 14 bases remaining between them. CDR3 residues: CASRLGGQDTGELFF. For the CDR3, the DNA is TGTGCCAGCAGGCTGGGGGGGCAGGACACCGGGGAGCTGTTTTTT.

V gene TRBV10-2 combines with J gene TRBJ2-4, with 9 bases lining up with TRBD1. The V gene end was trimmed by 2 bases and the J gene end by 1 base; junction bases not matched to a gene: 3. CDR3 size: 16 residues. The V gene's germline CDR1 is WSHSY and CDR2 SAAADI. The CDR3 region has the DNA TGCGCCAGCAGTGAGAGGGACAGGGATGCCAAAAACATTCAGTACTTC. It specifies CASSERDRDAKNIQYF.

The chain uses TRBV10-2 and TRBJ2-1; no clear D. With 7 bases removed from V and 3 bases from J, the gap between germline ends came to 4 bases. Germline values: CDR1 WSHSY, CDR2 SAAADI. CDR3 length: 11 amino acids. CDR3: CASTHYNEQFF. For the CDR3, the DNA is TGCGCCAGCACCCACTACAATGAGCAGTTCTTC.

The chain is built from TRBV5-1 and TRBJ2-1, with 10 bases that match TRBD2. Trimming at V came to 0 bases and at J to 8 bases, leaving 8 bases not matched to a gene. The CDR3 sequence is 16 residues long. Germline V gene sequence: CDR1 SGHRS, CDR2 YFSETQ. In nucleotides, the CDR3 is TGCGCCAGCAGCTTGGGACCTAGCGGGGGACGCGATGAGCAGTTCTTC. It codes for CASSLGPSGGRDEQFF.

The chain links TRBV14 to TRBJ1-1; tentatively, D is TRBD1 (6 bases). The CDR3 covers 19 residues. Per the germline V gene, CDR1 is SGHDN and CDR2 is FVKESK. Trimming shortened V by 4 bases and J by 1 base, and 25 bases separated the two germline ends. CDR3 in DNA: TGTGCCAGCAGCCCCTCACGGGGCAGGGGCGTTTTAGGGAACACTGAAGCTTTCTTT. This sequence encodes CASSPSRGRGVLGNTEAFF.

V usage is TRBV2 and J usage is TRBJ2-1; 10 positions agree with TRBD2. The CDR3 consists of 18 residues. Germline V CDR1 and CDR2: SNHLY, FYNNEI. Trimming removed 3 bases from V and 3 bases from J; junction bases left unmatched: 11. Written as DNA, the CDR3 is TGTGCCAGCAGTGAGATTGTAGCGGGGGGCGATGTCTACAATGAGCAGTTCTTC. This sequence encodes CASSEIVAGGDVYNEQFF. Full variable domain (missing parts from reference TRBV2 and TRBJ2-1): EPEVTQTPSHQVTQMGQEVILRCVPISNHLYFYWYRQILGQKVEFLVSFYNNEISEKSEIFDDQFSVERPDGSNFTLKIRSTKLEDSAMYFCASSEIVAGGDVYNEQFFGPGTRLTVL.

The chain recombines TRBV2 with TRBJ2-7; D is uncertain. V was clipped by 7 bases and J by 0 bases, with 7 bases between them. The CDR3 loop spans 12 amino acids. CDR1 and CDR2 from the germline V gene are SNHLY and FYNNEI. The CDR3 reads CASTRISYEQYF. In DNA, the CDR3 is TGTGCCAGCACCAGGATCTCCTACGAGCAGTACTTC.

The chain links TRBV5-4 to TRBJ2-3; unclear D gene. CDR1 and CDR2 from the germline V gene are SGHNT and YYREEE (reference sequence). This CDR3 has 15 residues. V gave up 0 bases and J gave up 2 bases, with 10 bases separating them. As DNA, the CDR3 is TGTGCCAGCAGCTTGGTCGCGTCTACCACAGATACGCAGTATTTT. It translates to CASSLVASTTDTQYF.

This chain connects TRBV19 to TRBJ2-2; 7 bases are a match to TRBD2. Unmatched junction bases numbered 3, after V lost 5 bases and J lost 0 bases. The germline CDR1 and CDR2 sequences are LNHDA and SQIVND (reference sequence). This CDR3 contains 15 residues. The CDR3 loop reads CASSRDYSNTGELFF. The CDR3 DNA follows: TGTGCCAGTAGTCGGGACTACTCGAACACCGGGGAGCTGTTTTTT.